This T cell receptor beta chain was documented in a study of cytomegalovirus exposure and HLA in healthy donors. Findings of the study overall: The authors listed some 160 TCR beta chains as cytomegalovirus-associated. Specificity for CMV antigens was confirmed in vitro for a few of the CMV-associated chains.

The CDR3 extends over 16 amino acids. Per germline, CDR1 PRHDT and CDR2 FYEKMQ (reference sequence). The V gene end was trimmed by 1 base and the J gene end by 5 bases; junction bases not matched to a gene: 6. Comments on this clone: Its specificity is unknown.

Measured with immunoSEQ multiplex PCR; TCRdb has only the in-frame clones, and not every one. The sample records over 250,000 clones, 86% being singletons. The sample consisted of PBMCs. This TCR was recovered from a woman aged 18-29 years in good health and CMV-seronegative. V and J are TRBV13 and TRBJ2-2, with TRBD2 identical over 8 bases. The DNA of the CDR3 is TGTGCCAGCAGCTTAGAAGGCCTAGCGGGTACCGGGGAGCTGTTTTTT. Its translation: CASSLEGLAGTGELFF.